The 13 T cell receptor beta chains below all came from one sample that was sequenced in a study of cytomegalovirus exposure and HLA in healthy donors. Amplification used 60 Vbeta primers and 13 Jbeta primers. Assay used: immunoSEQ multiplex PCR; TCRdb lists only in-frame clones, some missing. This sample's table reports about 200,000 clones. The sequencing sample was made of PBMCs. The receptors originated from a woman under 40 in good health and CMV-seropositive.

This chain joins TRBV4-1 and TRBJ2-3; a weak D match, TRBD2 (5 bases). Trimming took off 4 bases at V and 1 base at J, with 12 bases between the two ends. The CDR3 runs 15 residues. Germline loops: CDR1 MGHRA, CDR2 YSYEKL. The CDR3 loop is CASSPIEEGTDTQYF. Here the CDR3 DNA reads TGCGCCAGCAGCCCCATCGAGGAGGGCACAGATACGCAGTATTTT.

The chain carries TRBV5-1 and TRBJ1-2; 9 positions match TRBD1. Germline CDR1 and CDR2: SGHRS and YFSETQ. J was trimmed by 10 bases and V by 4 bases; bases with no gene match: 11. The CDR3 has 14 amino acids. CDR3 loop: CASSPDRGGWDYTF. CDR3 in DNA: TGCGCCAGCAGCCCGGACAGGGGAGGGTGGGACTACACCTTC.

The chain carries TRBV5-4 and TRBJ2-7; 7 bases align to TRBD2. Trimming at V came to 5 bases and at J to 6 bases, leaving 11 bases not matched to a gene. Germline values: CDR1 SGHNT, CDR2 YYREEE (reference sequence). The CDR3 covers 14 residues. CDR3 DNA: TGTGCCAGCAGTCCCGCGGTGGGAGGGGCCGAGCAGTACTTC. Its protein product is CASSPAVGGAEQYF.

CDR3: CASSFPGLAGGGRAQYF. In DNA form, the CDR3 reads TGTGCCAGCAGCTTCCCGGGACTAGCGGGAGGGGGCAGGGCGCAGTATTTT. This chain joins TRBV7-2 and TRBJ2-3; 16 bases agree with TRBD2. This CDR3 spans 17 amino acids. CDR1 and CDR2 from the germline V gene are SGHTA and FQGNSA. The V segment lost 3 bases and the J segment 10 bases; nucleotides outside the gene matches: 10.

The chain joins TRBV4-3 to TRBJ2-3; possibly TRBD2 for D (5 bases). V was trimmed by 3 bases and J by 8 bases, leaving 12 bases between them. This CDR3 comprises 13 residues. From germline, CDR1 is LGHNA and CDR2 YSLEER. CDR3 DNA: TGCGCCAGCAGCCAGGAGCGGCCGGGTACGCAGTATTTT. Amino acids: CASSQERPGTQYF.

This chain connects TRBV7-9 to TRBJ1-1; D is ambiguous. This CDR3 has 16 residues. The germline V and J ends were trimmed by 2 bases and 0 bases, with 13 bases remaining between them. Germline V gene data show CDR1 as SEHNR and CDR2 as FQNEAQ (reference sequence). CDR3 loop: CASSLINTTLNTEAFF. The CDR3 bases are TGTGCCAGCAGCTTAATTAACACAACCCTGAACACTGAAGCTTTCTTT.

The rearrangement links TRBV27 to TRBJ1-6; 11 bases match TRBD1. The CDR3 loop spans 14 amino acids. From germline, CDR1 is MNHEY and CDR2 SMNVEV (reference sequence). V shed 6 bases and J 9 bases; nucleotides not matched to a gene: 4. CDR3 DNA: TGTGCCAGCAGCCGGGACAGGGGGTTTTCACCCCTCCACTTT. Translation: CASSRDRGFSPLHF.

The chain is built from TRBV13 and TRBJ2-3, with 7 bases lining up with TRBD2. This CDR3 is built from 13 residues. V gave up 11 bases and J gave up 5 bases; unmatched junction bases: 10. Looked up from germline, CDR1 is PRHDT and CDR2 is FYEKMQ (reference sequence). CDR3 amino acids: CAGTRGGGDTQYF. CDR3 in DNA: TGTGCCGGTACGCGGGGCGGGGGAGATACGCAGTATTTT.

In DNA, the CDR3 is TGCGCCAGCAGCTCGAGAGAGACATTGATTTACAATGAGCAGTTCTTC. Protein product: CASSSRETLIYNEQFF. V and J are TRBV5-1 and TRBJ2-1, with D unresolved. V was trimmed by 3 bases and J by 4 bases, leaving 17 bases between them. Germline V gene sequence: CDR1 SGHRS, CDR2 YFSETQ. The CDR3 has 16 amino acids.

This chain joins TRBV11-2 and TRBJ2-7; D is possibly TRBD1 (5 bases). The CDR3 totals 15 residues. CDR1 is SGHAT, CDR2 FQNNGV, per germline. The V end was cut by 4 bases, the J end by 3 bases, with 16 bases between. CDR3 region: CASSSLITGIYEQYF. The CDR3 nucleotides read TGTGCCAGCAGCTCCCTGATAACAGGCATCTACGAGCAGTACTTC.

The rearrangement joins TRBV4-3 to TRBJ1-1, with D unclear. The germline V gene has CDR1 LGHNA and CDR2 YSLEER. Trimming took off 0 bases at V and 4 bases at J, with 6 bases between the two ends. The CDR3 is made up of 13 amino acids. The CDR3 protein is CASSQDTFTEAFF. In DNA form, the CDR3 reads TGCGCCAGCAGCCAAGATACATTCACTGAAGCTTTCTTT.

The chain links TRBV11-2 to TRBJ2-5; TRBD2 aligns across 8 bases. In germline, CDR1 is SGHAT, CDR2 FQNNGV. Germline trimming cut 1 base from V and 5 bases from J; bases unmatched to any gene: 6. The CDR3 has 15 residues. CDR3 nucleotide sequence: TGTGCCAGCAGCTTAGCACGGGGGGGCGGGGAGACCCAGTACTTC. It is translated as CASSLARGGGETQYF.

V and J are TRBV2 and TRBJ1-2, with 9 bases that match TRBD1. The germline V gene encodes CDR1 SNHLY and CDR2 FYNNEI. The junction had 6 bases not matched to a gene; V was cut back by 5 bases and J by 2 bases. The CDR3 covers 15 residues. CDR3 amino acids: CASSPGGTGNYGYTF. The CDR3 region has the DNA TGTGCCAGCAGTCCAGGGGGGACAGGGAACTATGGCTACACCTTC.